This T cell receptor beta chain emerged from a study of shared clonotypes between healthy human individuals (dated by TCRdb to the early 2020s). General notes on the study: A few men and a couple of women, aged 18 to 49 years, made up the cohort. Per donor, three plates each were used for CD4 naive and CD4 memory, two for CD8 naive, and one for CD8 memory. To estimate repertoire size and how much clonotype sharing occurs between individuals, the study deeply sequenced the blood TCR repertoires of about five healthy adults. Libraries were prepared and TCR repertoires were sequenced by different laboratories using diverse techniques, in order to increase sequencing depth and limit assay-specific biases. Leukapheresis yielded between about 0.85 and 9.5 billion PBMCs per donor. Results the study describes overall, beyond this receptor: Naive subsets generally had larger estimated clonotype richness than memory subsets did. Even with the large sequencing depth, rarefaction of the sorted-subset datasets indicated that sequencing was incomplete. Sampling was restricted to blood, and TCR repertoires in tissues likely differ from the TCR repertoires found in blood. Pairwise subsampling indicated that sequencing depth was expected to affect the degree of clonotype sharing among donors. Because the study included a small number of donors, the genetic and exposure-history diversity represented was limited. Compared with non-shared clonotypes, clonotypes shared by all four sorted-subset donors had higher generation probabilities. Across a few donors, approximately 4.6% of naive CD4, more than 3% of naive CD8, approximately 2.5% of memory CD4, and under 0.45% of memory CD8 clonotypes were shared.

The donors were healthy, HIV-negative adults with no recently reported acute infections or vaccinations. All donors were Caucasian adults living in Nashville, Tennessee, USA. Magnetic negative selection was used to enrich CD4+ T cells, after which naive cells were positively selected on CD45RA and the negative fraction became the memory subset. Blood was obtained by leukapheresis, after which PBMCs were separated by Ficoll-Histopaque density gradient centrifugation and cryopreserved in liquid nitrogen vapor phase. Analytical flow cytometry was used to check the purity and quantity of every magnetically sorted T cell population. Each sorted fraction had its genomic DNA isolated and then quantified by UV absorbance on a Nanodrop 2000c. For this clone: What this receptor recognizes is not known. One base away there is no much larger clone; base qualities are not given.

Using the deep immunoSEQ assay, multiplex PCR amplified TCR CDR3 regions from genomic DNA. Extracted genomic DNA from each cell subset was spread evenly across all wells of several immunoSEQ 96-well plates, with each plate serving as a replicate. For sorted subsets, roughly 200 ng of genomic DNA, equivalent to roughly 33,000 T cell genomes, went into each replicate PCR. Purified libraries were quantified with a Qubit 3.0 fluorometer, sized on a Bioanalyzer 2100, and re-quantified with the KAPA Library Quantification kit. Every immunoSEQ 96-well plate was sequenced on a dedicated single-read 150-cycle Illumina NextSeq 550 flow cell. The original pipeline was this. The immunoSEQ output contained only junctional sequences without quality scores, so filtering could not match that applied to full-length reads. To assign V/J genes and CDR3, sequences were annotated against IMGT germline references using PyIR, a Python wrapper for IgBLAST v1.9. Reads were filtered out if the reads had weak V/J assignments (E-value above 1e-6), no CDR3, stop codons, out-of-frame junctions, or ambiguous translated residues. V3J clonotypes were defined by identical inferred V gene, J gene, and CDR3 amino acid sequence. The percentage overlap between two repertoires was calculated by dividing the number of shared unique clonotypes by the size of the smaller repertoire. Repertoire richness was assessed with RTK rarefaction, the Chao1 estimator, and Recon v2.1 estimates of unobserved clonotypes. Generation probabilities for all TCRbeta clonotypes obtained by the gDNA method from a handful of donors were computed using OLGA. TCRdb stores this immuneACCESS table with in-frame sequences only. Part of the clones is absent; in the studies checked, under half of the shortfall reflects unresolved V genes, and no reason is known for the rest. The DNA gave D and trimming, while V, J and clone size come from that table. Recorded for this sample are over a million clones; about 80% of them occurred a single time. Together, the top ten hold 0.52% of the sample.

The CDR3 contains 16 residues, cysteine and phenylalanine counted. The sequence is cut down to CDR3 DNA, 48 bases in frame from base 1. CDR1 SGHKS and CDR2 YYEKEE were looked up in the germline V gene (reference sequence). The germline V end is reduced by 2 bases and the J end by 4 bases; junction bases left unmatched: 4. This receptor was identified in a man aged 18-30 years in good health. Some clones in this sample may be carry-over from other donors' samples. The sample comprised memory CD4+ T cells from PBMCs. The meaning of the sample's cell subset or site label: CD45RA-negative fraction. Recombination connected TRBV5-5 to TRBJ2-3; 13 bases in between match TRBD2. CDR3 protein: CASSLLAGGPSDTQYF. The nucleotide sequence is TGTGCCAGCAGCTTACTAGCGGGAGGGCCTTCAGATACGCAGTATTTT. Supplemented by the reference TRBV5-5 and TRBJ2-3 proteins around the CDR3, the complete variable domain is DAGVTQSPTHLIKTRGQQVTLRCSPISGHKSVSWYQQVLGQGPQFIFQYYEKEERGRGNFPDRFSARQFPNYSSELNVNALLLGDSALYLCASSLLAGGPSDTQYFGPGTRLTVL.